Each of the 9 T cell receptor beta chains below was sequenced from the same sample in a study of spatial heterogeneity in lung cancer. TCRdb reprocessed the 5' RACE reads with MiXCR, giving one entry per CDR3 protein. This table has roughly 80,000 distinct CDR3 sequences, roughly an eighth appearing once. Time point given: sample taken at primary tumor resection. Unsorted samples of tumor, nontumor lung or frozen PBMC had their whole RNA sequenced. This material consisted of PBMCs, taken at surgery. Source of these receptors: a male donor with early-stage non-small cell lung cancer.

This clonotype has a handful of counts. The chain recombines TRBV2 with TRBJ2-3, with 10 bases identical to TRBD2. V lost 3 bases and J lost 2; bases outside the gene matches: 8. The germline CDR1 and CDR2 sequences are SNHLY and FYNNEI. The CDR3 consists of 17 residues. The CDR3: CASSEQTSGPFTDTQYF. In DNA, the CDR3 is TGTGCCAGCAGTGAGCAGACTAGCGGGCCTTTCACAGATACGCAGTATTTT.

V gene TRBV12-3 or TRBV12-4 combines with J gene TRBJ1-2; D is possibly TRBD1 (6 bases). The V end lost 6 bases, the J end lost 5 bases, and 10 bases lay between the germline ends. The CDR3 spans 12 residues. Written as DNA, the CDR3 is TGTGCCAGCAGAGGACAGTCATATGGCTACACCTTC. Translated, it gives CASRGQSYGYTF.

The rearrangement links TRBV5-1 to TRBJ1-3; 7 positions agree with TRBD1. This CDR3 region has 16 residues. Germline lookup yields CDR1 SGHRS and CDR2 YFSETQ. The ends lost 3 bases at V and 4 bases at J; junction bases unmatched: 10. The CDR3 nucleotides read TGCGCCAGCAGCTCCGGGGACAGCCGAGCGGGAAACACCATATATTTT. As protein: CASSSGDSRAGNTIYF.

This clonotype occurred a few times. This chain joins TRBV2 and TRBJ2-7, with unresolved D. Germline CDR1 and CDR2: SNHLY and FYNNEI. CDR3 size: 14 residues. Trimming shortened V by 2 bases and J by 2 bases, and 10 bases separated the two germline ends. This CDR3 is CASSESIRAYEQYF. CDR3 nucleotide sequence: TGTGCCAGCAGTGAATCCATTAGGGCCTACGAGCAGTACTTC.

There are many counts of this clonotype. The genes are TRBV7-9 and TRBJ1-1, with a possible D match to TRBD1 (5 bases). Germline V gene sequence: CDR1 SEHNR, CDR2 FQNEAQ (reference sequence). The length of the CDR3 is 16 residues. Between the trimmed V and J ends, which lost 4 bases and 3 bases, there was a span of 18 bases. CDR3 sequence (DNA): TGTGCCAGCAGCTCCCCGGGAGGGGTCTATGACACTGAAGCTTTCTTT. This gives the protein CASSSPGGVYDTEAFF. Variable domain in full (rest from reference TRBV7-9 and TRBJ1-1): DTGVSQNPRHKITKRGQNVTFRCDPISEHNRLYWYRQTLGQGPEFLTYFQNEAQLEKSRLLSDRFSAERPKGSFSTLEIQRTEQGDSAMYLCASSSPGGVYDTEAFFGQGTRLTVV.

This clonotype has just a few counts. This chain connects TRBV9 to TRBJ1-6, with a tentative D call TRBD1 (6 bases). Per germline, CDR1 SGDLS and CDR2 YYNGEE. CDR3 size: 13 residues. The V gene lost 4 bases and the J gene lost 7 bases, with 9 bases spanning the gap. CDR3 DNA sequence: TGTGCCAGCAGCCCGGACAGAAATTCACCCCTCCACTTT. Translated: CASSPDRNSPLHF.

The rearrangement uses TRBV6-5 and TRBJ2-1; D uncertain. The length of the CDR3 is 15 residues. V was shortened by 0 bases and J by 12 bases, with 18 bases between the two germline ends. Per germline, CDR1 MNHEY and CDR2 SVGAGI. The CDR3 region is CASSYSLPGGSGQFF. DNA of the CDR3: TGTGCCAGCAGTTACTCTCTTCCGGGTGGGTCGGGGCAGTTCTTC.

This clonotype was observed a few times. The chain employs TRBV7-2 and TRBJ1-1; unclear D gene. The CDR3 runs 13 residues. CDR1 SGHTA and CDR2 FQGNSA come from the germline V gene. Trimming stripped 5 bases from V and 2 bases from J, with 9 bases between. The CDR3 nucleotides read TGTGCCAGCAGCCCACACGGAAACACTGAAGCTTTCTTT. Its translation is CASSPHGNTEAFF.

CDR3 DNA sequence: TGCAGTGCAACGGGCTCAAAGCGGGAGGGCGACTACGAGCAGTACTTC. Translating gives CSATGSKREGDYEQYF. The chain joins TRBV20-1 to TRBJ2-7, with 10 bases identical to TRBD2. CDR1 is DFQATT, CDR2 SNEGSKA, per germline (reference sequence). There are 16 residues in the CDR3. V lost 6 bases and J lost 3; bases outside the gene matches: 14.